Listed below are T cell receptor beta chains from one sample, sequenced in a study of T-cell reconstitution after alpha-beta-depleted transplantation in children. Using its own MiXCR run on the PCR reads, TCRdb lists one record per CDR3 protein. Of more than 200,000 distinct CDR3 sequences listed, around 25% are singletons. Sequencing used PBMCs, obtained before TCRalphabeta/CD19-depleted stem cell transplant. The receptor source for this set is a girl aged 2-10 years with Fanconi anemia, due to receive a stem cell transplant. Both conserved end residues are part of each CDR3.

TRBJ2-7	TRBV20-1	CSARGLAGYYEQYF
TRBJ1-3	TRBV6-6	CASSYSGAHTIYF
TRBJ1-5	TRBV15	CATSRLTGILSQPQHF
TRBJ2-1	TRBV27	CASRIAGLYNEQFF
TRBJ2-3	TRBV29-1	CSVLRLAGYASTDTQYF
TRBJ2-5	TRBV20-1	CSARYGTNGWETQYF
TRBJ1-1	TRBV20-1	CSARDRGGNTEAFF
TRBJ2-5	TRBV27	CASSLNWDYQETQYF
TRBJ2-3	TRBV29-1	CSVTWATASTDTQYF
TRBJ1-4	TRBV28	CASSLIFSRGLSKLFF
TRBJ2-7	TRBV7-2	CASSFDNSYEQYF
TRBJ2-3	TRBV5-1	CASSWGLAGADTQYF
TRBJ2-3	TRBV20-1	CSARDTGTGSSDTQYF
TRBJ2-5	TRBV28	CASSILYQETQYF
TRBJ2-5	TRBV29-1	CSALDRVETQYF
TRBJ2-1	TRBV25-1	CASSELTSGSYNEQFF
TRBJ2-4	TRBV6-1	CASSERDRIAKNIQYF
TRBJ2-3	TRBV18	CASSPASTDTQYF
TRBJ2-7	TRBV27	CASSFSTQELSYEQYF
TRBJ2-7	TRBV5-1	CASSLETRLAGIYEQYF
TRBJ2-2	TRBV4-1	CASSRRADRGFGGANTGELFF
TRBJ1-2	TRBV29-1	CSVGDGTNYGYTF
TRBJ2-7	TRBV7-3	CASTAGPSYEQYF
TRBJ2-5	TRBV20-1	CSARAPGQVRLETQYF
TRBJ1-2	TRBV20-1	CSARDLRFTGRIFTNYGYTF
TRBJ2-7	TRBV7-3	CASSHEGQPPYEQYF
TRBJ2-7	TRBV4-1	CASSQSREGRNEQYF
TRBJ2-7	TRBV12-3/TRBV12-4	CASNLAGPGFYEQYF
TRBJ2-1	TRBV27	CASRPTGSLPQFF
TRBJ2-1	TRBV6-1	CASRTTEYNEQFF
TRBJ2-5	TRBV25-1	CASSELGQETQYF
TRBJ2-3	TRBV20-1	CSASRDRGRTDTQYF
TRBJ1-2	TRBV29-1	CSVGQDANYGYTF
TRBJ2-6	TRBV7-2	CASTLVSGANVLTF
TRBJ2-4	TRBV20-1	CSLRSGQEKNIQYF
TRBJ2-1	TRBV29-1	CSVDDNEQFF
TRBJ2-7	TRBV20-1	CSARTSLNYEQYF
TRBJ2-1	TRBV6-5	CASSTRGPTPQFF
TRBJ2-3	TRBV5-6	CASSLVGTTDTQYF
TRBJ1-2	TRBV20-1	CSARDGQGRLGNYGYTF
TRBJ2-5	TRBV7-2	CASSLIGLGDQETQYF
TRBJ2-3	TRBV20-1	CSVPQLGADTQYF
TRBJ2-1	TRBV20-1	CSPLAGWVNEQFF
TRBJ1-5	TRBV12-3/TRBV12-4	CASSPISRGNQPQHF
TRBJ2-5	TRBV12-3/TRBV12-4	CASRNPLEDGETQYF
TRBJ2-7	TRBV28	CASSLPQALTGPYEQYF